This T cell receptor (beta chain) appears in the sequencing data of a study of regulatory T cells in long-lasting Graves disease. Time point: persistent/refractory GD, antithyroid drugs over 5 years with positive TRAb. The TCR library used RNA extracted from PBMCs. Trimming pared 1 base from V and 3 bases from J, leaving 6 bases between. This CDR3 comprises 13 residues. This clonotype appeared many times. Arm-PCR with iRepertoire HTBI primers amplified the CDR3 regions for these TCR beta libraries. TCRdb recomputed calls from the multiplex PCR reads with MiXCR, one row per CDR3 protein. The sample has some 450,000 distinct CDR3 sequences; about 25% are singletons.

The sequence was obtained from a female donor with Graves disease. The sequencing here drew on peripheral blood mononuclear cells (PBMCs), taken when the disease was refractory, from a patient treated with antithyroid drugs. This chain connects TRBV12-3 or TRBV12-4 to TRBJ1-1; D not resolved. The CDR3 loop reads CASSLDLDTEAFF. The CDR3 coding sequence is TGTGCCAGCAGTTTAGATCTGGACACTGAAGCTTTCTTT.